Following are 24 T cell receptor beta chains from one sample sequenced in a study of T cell responses to AZD1222 COVID-19 vaccine. Here immunoSEQ multiplex PCR was the method, and the copy in TCRdb shows in-frame clones only, minus some. The table includes some 120,000 clones, roughly 90% detected once. The sequences come from peripheral blood, collected on day 0 of AZD1222 vaccination. Receptor source: an adult in good health.

V is TRBV4-2 and J is TRBJ2-7; 8 positions agree with TRBD2. CDR3 length: 16 amino acids. Germline CDR1 is LGHNA and CDR2 is YNFKEQ. V gave up 0 bases and J gave up 2 bases; unmatched junction bases: 6. CDR3 sequence reads: CASSQETAGGTYEQYF. The CDR3 DNA is TGTGCCAGCAGCCAAGAAACCGCGGGGGGCACCTACGAGCAGTACTTC.

The chain recombines TRBV2 with TRBJ1-4; 10 bases fit TRBD1. Trimming cost V 5 bases and J 7 bases; bases outside gene matches: 7. Germline lookup yields CDR1 SNHLY and CDR2 FYNNEI. The CDR3 is 15 residues long. As DNA, the CDR3 is TGTGCCAGCAGTCCCGACAGGGGGCGCATTGAAAAACTGTTTTTT. Amino acids: CASSPDRGRIEKLFF. The full variable domain, completed using reference TRBV2 and TRBJ1-4, is EPEVTQTPSHQVTQMGQEVILRCVPISNHLYFYWYRQILGQKVEFLVSFYNNEISEKSEIFDDQFSVERPDGSNFTLKIRSTKLEDSAMYFCASSPDRGRIEKLFFGSGTQLSVL.

The chain carries TRBV5-8 and TRBJ1-4, with a possible D match to TRBD1 (6 bases). Trimming removed 1 base from V and 8 bases from J, with 12 bases in between. CDR1 is SGHTS and CDR2 is YDEGEE in the germline V gene. The length of the CDR3 is 14 residues. The CDR3 is CASSLRGAGEKLFF. CDR3 bases: TGTGCCAGCAGCTTGCGGGGGGCAGGCGAAAAACTGTTTTTT. The full variable domain, completed using reference TRBV5-8 and TRBJ1-4, is EAGVTQSPTHLIKTRGQQATLRCSPISGHTSVYWYQQALGLGLQFLLWYDEGEERNRGNFPPRFSGRQFPNYSSELNVNALELEDSALYLCASSLRGAGEKLFFGSGTQLSVL.

This chain connects TRBV6-5 to TRBJ2-7; weak D call: TRBD1 (5 bases). Germline CDR1 is MNHEY and CDR2 is SVGAGI. This CDR3 contains 14 residues. With 6 bases removed from V and 4 bases from J, the gap between germline ends came to 16 bases. For the CDR3, the DNA is TGTGCCAGCAGCCAGGGCTGGGGTAGATACGAGCAGTACTTC. This translates into CASSQGWGRYEQYF.

This clone was found once. J is TRBJ2-1 and V is TRBV14; D is possibly TRBD2 (6 bases). Germline CDR1 and CDR2: SGHDN and FVKESK. The CDR3 consists of 13 residues. Trimming cost V 6 bases and J 9 bases, with 15 bases left between them. The CDR3 reads CASSRNQAGEQFF. DNA of the CDR3: TGTGCCAGCAGTCGGAATCAAGCGGGTGAGCAGTTCTTC.

This rearrangement joins TRBV28 to TRBJ2-2; no clear D gene. V lost 6 bases, J lost 1 base, and 9 bases lay in between. This CDR3 spans 14 amino acids. Germline values: CDR1 MDHEN, CDR2 SYDVKM. CDR3 sequence (DNA): TGTGCCAGCAGACGCGGAAGGAACACCGGGGAGCTGTTTTTT. Encoded protein: CASRRGRNTGELFF.

The CDR3 spells CASSQALADAYEQYF. Here the CDR3 DNA reads TGTGCCAGCAGCCAAGCCCTAGCGGACGCTTACGAGCAGTACTTC. The J gene is TRBJ2-7, the V gene TRBV3-1 (or the pseudogene TRBV3-2), with TRBD2 matching 7 bases. Germline values: CDR1 LGHDT, CDR2 YNNKEL (reference sequence). V gave up 1 base and J gave up 4 bases; unmatched junction bases: 7. This CDR3 contains 15 residues.

V usage is TRBV5-1 and J usage is TRBJ2-7; TRBD2 might be the D (6 bases). Trimming removed 1 base at V and 1 base at J, with 9 bases between. The CDR3 contains 14 residues. The germline V gene has CDR1 SGHRS and CDR2 YFSETQ. The CDR3 DNA reads as TGCGCCAGCAGCTTGTCGGCGGGATCCTACGAGCAGTACTTC. Encoded protein: CASSLSAGSYEQYF.

The chain recombines TRBV5-1 with TRBJ1-6; 8 nucleotides match TRBD1. J gave up 7 bases and V 1 base, and 7 bases lay outside the gene matches. The CDR3 sequence is 16 residues long. Germline V gene data show CDR1 as SGHRS and CDR2 as YFSETQ. CDR3 nucleotides: TGCGCCAGCAGCTTGAATTCAGGGGGCGGGAATTCACCCCTCCACTTT. It translates to CASSLNSGGGNSPLHF.

The V and J genes are TRBV28 and TRBJ2-3; TRBD1 is a possible D gene (6 bases). Looked up from germline, CDR1 is MDHEN and CDR2 is SYDVKM. Trimming shortened V by 3 bases and J by 0 bases, and 13 bases separated the two germline ends. The CDR3 totals 16 residues. The chain's CDR3 is CASSFQGPPSTDTQYF. CDR3 nucleotide sequence: TGTGCCAGCAGTTTCCAGGGGCCCCCAAGCACAGATACGCAGTATTTT. The variable domain in full, completed from reference TRBV28 and TRBJ2-3, reads DVKVTQSSRYLVKRTGEKVFLECVQDMDHENMFWYRQDPGLGLRLIYFSYDVKMKEKGDIPEGYSVSREKKERFSLILESASTNQTSMYLCASSFQGPPSTDTQYFGPGTRLTVL.

The chain has TRBV5-1 and TRBJ2-3, with D perhaps TRBD2 (6 bases). Deletions cut 2 bases from V and 4 bases from J, with 17 bases between. Germline CDR1 is SGHRS and CDR2 is YFSETQ. This CDR3 spans 16 amino acids. The CDR3 sequence is CASSLRLGAGADTQYF. The DNA of the CDR3 is TGCGCCAGCAGCTTACGTCTCGGAGCGGGCGCAGATACGCAGTATTTT.

This clone was observed once. The rearrangement uses TRBV12-5 and TRBJ2-5; 11 bases agree with TRBD2. After removal of 2 bases from V and 1 base from J, the junction contained 6 bases not matched to a gene. The CDR3 consists of 17 residues. The V gene's germline CDR1 is LGHNT and CDR2 FRNRAP. CDR3 coding DNA: TGTGCTAGTGGTTTGCCCCGTGGGACTAGCGGCCAAGAGACCCAGTACTTC. Residues: CASGLPRGTSGQETQYF. Full variable domain (remainder filled in from reference TRBV12-5 and TRBJ2-5): DARVTQTPRHKVTEMGQEVTMRCQPILGHNTVFWYRQTMMQGLELLAYFRNRAPLDDSGMPKDRFSAEMPDATLATLKIQPSEPRDSAVYFCASGLPRGTSGQETQYFGPGTRLLVL.

The chain links TRBV6-5 to TRBJ2-7; D call uncertain. The CDR3 contains 11 residues. V was pared by 11 bases and J by 2 bases, with 10 bases between. Germline loops: CDR1 MNHEY, CDR2 SVGAGI. The CDR3: CASQEPYEQYF. The CDR3 bases are TGTGCCTCCCAGGAGCCCTACGAGCAGTACTTC.

The CDR3 coding sequence is TGTGCCAGCTCTAACCTCAAATACTCCGAGCAGTACTTC. Translation: CASSNLKYSEQYF. V gene TRBV18 combines with J gene TRBJ2-7, with D hard to call. Deletions cut 6 bases from V and 6 bases from J, with 15 bases between. Germline lookup yields CDR1 KGHSH and CDR2 LQKENI. CDR3 size: 13 residues.

This rearrangement joins TRBV29-1 to TRBJ2-7; 12 nucleotides agree with TRBD2. Germline-derived CDR1 and CDR2 are SQVTM and ANQGSEA. The CDR3 is made up of 13 amino acids. V was clipped by 7 bases and J by 5 bases; unmatched bases: 6. The CDR3 DNA reads TGCAGCGCCAGACTAGCGGGAGAGAACGAGCAGTACTTC. Translating gives CSARLAGENEQYF.

The chain recombines TRBV10-3 with TRBJ2-3; 12 nucleotides agree with TRBD2. CDR1 is ENHRY, CDR2 SYGVKD, per germline. The CDR3 consists of 16 residues. Trimming removed 7 bases from V and 2 bases from J; junction bases left unmatched: 7. This CDR3 is CAIKETSGRPTDTQYF. The CDR3 DNA reads TGTGCCATCAAGGAGACTAGCGGGAGACCCACAGATACGCAGTATTTT.

The gene calls are TRBV29-1 and TRBJ1-1, with D perhaps matching TRBD1 (5 bases). The CDR3 runs 12 residues. Trimming cost V 2 bases and J 8 bases, with 12 bases left between them. Germline-derived CDR1 and CDR2 are SQVTM and ANQGSEA. The CDR3 region has the DNA TGCAGCGTTGAACAGGGTCGAGCCGAAGCTTTCTTT. It yields the protein CSVEQGRAEAFF.

The gene calls are TRBV5-8 and TRBJ2-7, with D possibly matching TRBD1 (6 bases). CDR1 and CDR2 from the germline V gene are SGHTS and YDEGEE. CDR3 length equals 14 residues. The V and J ends lost 1 base and 4 bases respectively, with 12 bases between them. The CDR3 sequence is CASSLSRGWYEQYF. CDR3 nucleotides: TGTGCCAGCAGCTTGAGCAGGGGCTGGTACGAGCAGTACTTC.

This rearrangement joins TRBV5-1 to TRBJ1-2; the match to TRBD1 covers 8 bases. The CDR3 is 13 amino acids. The V and J ends lost 4 bases and 6 bases, in that order; junction bases with no gene match: 5. Germline CDR1 and CDR2: SGHRS and YFSETQ. The CDR3 bases are TGCGCCAGCAGCACAGGACAGGGAGATGGCTACACCTTC. Its translation: CASSTGQGDGYTF.

The sample holds one count of this clone. This sequence joins TRBV14 and TRBJ2-3; perhaps TRBD2 as D (6 bases). This CDR3 is 12 amino acids long. The germline CDR1 and CDR2 sequences are SGHDN and FVKESK. The V end was cut by 4 bases, the J end by 8 bases, with 10 bases between. This CDR3 reads CASSPRGFTQYF. CDR3 bases: TGTGCCAGCAGCCCCCGGGGGTTTACGCAGTATTTT.

The rearrangement uses TRBV2 and TRBJ2-7, with D perhaps TRBD2 (6 bases). Germline loops: CDR1 SNHLY, CDR2 FYNNEI. V dropped 8 bases and J dropped 1 base, with 12 bases sitting between them. The CDR3 totals 13 residues. The CDR3 loop is CASLGLVSYEQYF. The CDR3 coding sequence is TGTGCCAGCCTGGGACTGGTTTCCTACGAGCAGTACTTC.

In regard to this clone: The identical CDR3 is also encoded by other nucleotide sequences in the sample. The chain combines TRBV5-1 with TRBJ2-2; TRBD1 aligns across 10 bases. With 2 bases clipped from V and 1 base from J, the junction kept 5 bases outside the gene matches. The V gene's germline CDR1 is SGHRS and CDR2 YFSETQ. This CDR3 has 17 amino acids. The CDR3 here is CASSLKRTGGNTGELFF. In DNA form, the CDR3 reads TGCGCCAGCAGCTTAAAACGGACAGGGGGGAACACCGGGGAGCTGTTTTTT.

The rearrangement links TRBV7-3 to TRBJ2-2; 8 bases match TRBD2. The ends lost 1 base at V and 1 base at J; junction bases unmatched: 2. The CDR3 loop spans 16 amino acids. Looked up from germline, CDR1 is SGHTA and CDR2 is FQGTGA. The chain's CDR3 is CASSLKLAVNTGELFF. The CDR3 DNA follows: TGTGCCAGCAGCTTAAAACTAGCGGTGAACACCGGGGAGCTGTTTTTT.

The genes are TRBV28 and TRBJ2-1; 7 positions agree with TRBD2. The junction had 14 bases not matched to a gene; V was cut back by 3 bases and J by 0 bases. The CDR3 covers 19 residues. The germline CDR1 and CDR2 sequences are MDHEN and SYDVKM. This CDR3 reads CASSFLFLVGRSSYNEQFF. In DNA form, the CDR3 reads TGTGCCAGCAGTTTTTTGTTCCTTGTCGGGAGGAGCTCCTACAATGAGCAGTTCTTC.